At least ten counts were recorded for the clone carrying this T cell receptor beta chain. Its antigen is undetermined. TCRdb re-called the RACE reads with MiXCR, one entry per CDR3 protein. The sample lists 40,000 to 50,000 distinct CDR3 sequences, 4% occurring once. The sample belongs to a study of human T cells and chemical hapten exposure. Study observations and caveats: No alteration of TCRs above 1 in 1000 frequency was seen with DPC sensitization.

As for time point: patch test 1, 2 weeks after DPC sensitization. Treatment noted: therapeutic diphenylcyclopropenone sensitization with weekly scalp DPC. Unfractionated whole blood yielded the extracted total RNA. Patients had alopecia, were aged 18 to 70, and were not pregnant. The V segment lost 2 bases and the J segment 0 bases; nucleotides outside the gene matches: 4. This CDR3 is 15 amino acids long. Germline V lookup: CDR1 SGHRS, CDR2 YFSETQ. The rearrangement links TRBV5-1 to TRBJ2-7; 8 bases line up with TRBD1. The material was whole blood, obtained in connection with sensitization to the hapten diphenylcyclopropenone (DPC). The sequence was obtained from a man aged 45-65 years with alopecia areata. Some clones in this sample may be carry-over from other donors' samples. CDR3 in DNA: TGCGCCAGCAGCTTACAGGGGGTGAGCTCCTACGAGCAGTACTTC. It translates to CASSLQGVSSYEQYF.